The clone carrying this TCR beta chain was seen a few times. Antigen: not known. CDR1 SQVTM and CDR2 ANQGSEA come from the germline V gene. Trimming cost V 6 bases and J 4 bases; bases outside gene matches: 4. This CDR3 has 12 amino acids. TCRdb keeps only in-frame clones here, not all; method: immunoSEQ multiplex PCR. The sample records approximately 2.5 million clones, approximately 93% being singletons. Each of the donors was a healthy adult who was HIV-negative and had not had a recent acute infection or vaccination. Investigators divided CD4+ cells into CD45RA+ naive and CD45RA-negative memory subsets. The sample belongs to a study of shared clonotypes between healthy human individuals. Study conclusions and caveats: Estimated clonotype richness was generally higher in naive than memory subsets.

The gene calls are TRBV29-1 and TRBJ1-1, with 8 bases matching TRBD1. This TCR was sampled from a man younger than 35 in good health. Some clones in this sample may be carry-over from other donors' samples. Material for sequencing was naive CD4+ T cells from PBMCs. Subset specified: CD45RA+ positively selected. The CDR3 coding sequence is TGCAGCGTAGCCGGACAGGGCACTGAAGCTTTCTTT. Translated, it gives CSVAGQGTEAFF.